This TCR beta chain was recorded in a study of blood T cell repertoires in COVID-19. Method: immunoSEQ multiplex PCR; TCRdb's copy keeps in-frame clones and lacks some. The table lists about 160,000 clones, roughly 74% of them singletons. Germline values: CDR1 SGHRS, CDR2 YFSETQ. This CDR3 is built from 16 residues. Germline trimming cut 0 bases from V and 4 bases from J; bases unmatched to any gene: 7. This receptor was obtained from a woman aged 80 or over with acute or convalescent COVID-19. The specimen sequenced was peripheral blood. This rearrangement joins TRBV5-1 to TRBJ2-7; 10 bases are shared with TRBD1. In nucleotides, the CDR3 is TGCGCCAGCAGCTTGGTAGGGACAGGGGTCCTTTACGAGCAGTACTTC. Amino acid sequence: CASSLVGTGVLYEQYF.